The 27 T cell receptor beta chains reported below all come from one sample, sequenced in a study of response to subunit inactivated influenza vaccine (dated by TCRdb to the late 2010s). Library creation used RT-PCR. The listed sequencing device is Illumina HiSeq 2500. Using fastp at Q25 and MiXCR, TCRdb reprocessed the public reads and kept productive beta chains. Every distinct CDR3 protein forms one entry, paired with its most common genes and DNA. This sample lists about 540,000 distinct CDR3 sequences; roughly a quarter were detected once. The leading ten clones occupy under 3.5% of the sample. The same data also went into a second study, on T cells expressing NK-cell markers. The second study's authors report: The TCR beta cDNA libraries were made using 5'RACE template switching, a step that added both a universal primer site and unique molecular identifiers.

Specimen: CD4+ T cells sorted from PBMCs, collected 11 to 12 days after vaccination. These receptors came from a man aged 50-60 years who received an inactivated influenza vaccine. Donor details come from another sample of the same person, matched by shared clones.

The chain joins TRBV10-3 to TRBJ2-2, with 9 bases aligning to TRBD2. The germline gives CDR1 ENHRY, CDR2 SYGVKD. J was trimmed by 6 bases and V by 10 bases; bases with no gene match: 15. This CDR3 contains 16 residues. The CDR3: CATRGRDTSVAGELFF. CDR3 DNA sequence: TGTGCCACCCGCGGGAGGGACACTAGCGTCGCCGGGGAGCTGTTTTTT.

V gene TRBV20-1 combines with J gene TRBJ2-3, with 7 bases that match TRBD2. The CDR3 has 17 amino acids. V dropped 3 bases and J dropped 0; count of bases not matched to a gene: 12. The V gene's germline CDR1 is DFQATT and CDR2 SNEGSKA (reference sequence). The CDR3 is CSASETRAGTSTDTQYF. The CDR3 DNA reads as TGCAGTGCTAGTGAAACAAGAGCGGGGACTAGCACAGATACGCAGTATTTT.

The chain couples TRBV27 to TRBJ2-7, with TRBD2 as a possible D gene (5 bases). Germline values: CDR1 MNHEY, CDR2 SMNVEV (reference sequence). The CDR3 spans 12 residues. V was cut by 5 bases and J by 7 bases, with 12 bases left in between. CDR3 in amino acids: CASSPGSGEQYF. Written as DNA, the CDR3 is TGTGCCAGCAGTCCTGGTTCGGGAGAGCAGTACTTC.

The V and J genes are TRBV6-5 and TRBJ1-2; D remains ambiguous. The CDR3 contains 16 residues. V gave up 5 bases and J gave up 0 bases, with 16 bases separating them. From germline, CDR1 is MNHEY and CDR2 SVGAGI. The CDR3 region has the DNA TGTGCCAGCAGTCACCATCCTAGGCAGCCTAACTATGGCTACACCTTC. It encodes CASSHHPRQPNYGYTF.

The chain is built from TRBV10-3 and TRBJ1-6, with D maybe TRBD1 (6 bases). Germline V lookup: CDR1 ENHRY, CDR2 SYGVKD. This CDR3 is 16 amino acids long. V gave up 5 bases and J gave up 5 bases, with 16 bases separating them. The DNA for the CDR3 is TGTGCCATCAGTTTGTCCGGGGGGCAGAATAATTCACCCCTCCACTTT. It specifies CAISLSGGQNNSPLHF.

Comment on this clonotype: Just one base apart from a much larger clone, this may be a read error. J is TRBJ1-1 and V is TRBV14, with D unresolved. The V end lost 3 bases, the J end lost 0 bases, and 2 bases lay between the germline ends. Germline CDR1 SGHDN, CDR2 FVKESK. There are 12 residues in the CDR3. The CDR3 region has the DNA TGTGCCAGCAGCCACCTGAACACTGAAGCTTTCTTT. The encoded protein is CASSHLNTEAFF.

The sample holds many counts of this clonotype. The V and J genes are TRBV20-1 and TRBJ1-6; perhaps TRBD1 as D (5 bases). CDR1 is DFQATT and CDR2 is SNEGSKA in the germline V gene (reference sequence). The CDR3 runs 15 residues. Trimming removed 1 base at V and 2 bases at J, with 9 bases between. The CDR3 reads CSARGWGPYNSPLHF. The CDR3 DNA is TGCAGTGCTAGAGGGTGGGGACCCTATAATTCACCCCTCCACTTT.

V gene TRBV6-2 or TRBV6-3 combines with J gene TRBJ2-2; 8 nucleotides agree with TRBD1. J gave up 5 bases and V 4 bases, and 6 bases lay outside the gene matches. Germline-derived CDR1 and CDR2 are MNHEY and SVGEGT. This CDR3 is 15 amino acids long. The CDR3: CASSSGGQGTGELFF. CDR3 DNA: TGTGCCAGCAGTTCAGGGGGCCAGGGGACCGGGGAGCTGTTTTTT.

The chain recombines TRBV5-1 with TRBJ2-5, with D tentatively TRBD1 (6 bases). The CDR3 is 16 amino acids. V lost 4 bases, J lost 0 bases, and 16 bases lay in between. Germline V lookup: CDR1 SGHRS, CDR2 YFSETQ. CDR3 nucleotide sequence: TGCGCCAGCAGCCCCCGACCCGGGACAAACCAAGAGACCCAGTACTTC. It is translated as CASSPRPGTNQETQYF.

Only a few counts were recorded for this clonotype. The rearrangement uses TRBV11-2 and TRBJ2-1; no definite D call. The CDR3 is 13 amino acids. Trimming left V 0 bases short and J 13 bases short, with 13 bases between. CDR1 and CDR2 from the germline V gene are SGHAT and FQNNGV. CDR3 bases: TGTGCCAGCAGCTTAGACAGATTTGTCCCTCAGTTCTTC. Amino acids: CASSLDRFVPQFF.

The rearrangement links TRBV7-2 to TRBJ1-4; TRBD1 matches at 12 bases. The germline V gene has CDR1 SGHTA and CDR2 FQGNSA. The CDR3 covers 15 residues. The junction had 4 bases not matched to a gene; V was cut back by 5 bases and J by 6 bases. The CDR3 bases are TGTGCCAGCAGCGAGGGACAGGGGGCGCATGAAAAACTGTTTTTT. This gives the protein CASSEGQGAHEKLFF. Complete variable domain (other parts from reference TRBV7-2 and TRBJ1-4): GAGVSQSPSNKVTEKGKDVELRCDPISGHTALYWYRQSLGQGLEFLIYFQGNSAPDKSGLPSDRFSAERTGGSVSTLTIQRTQQEDSAVYLCASSEGQGAHEKLFFGSGTQLSVL.

Concerning this clonotype itself: A read error is possible here, since a much larger clone lies one base away. The gene calls are TRBV20-1 and TRBJ2-3, with D unclear. The CDR3 is 15 amino acids. Germline CDR1 reads DFQATT; CDR2 reads SNEGSKA (reference sequence). CDR3 nucleotide sequence: TGCAGTGCTAGCCGCCAACTAACTCCCACAGATATGCAGTATTTT. This gives the protein CSASRQLTPTDMQYF.

This clonotype was seen a few times. The chain is built from TRBV5-1 and TRBJ2-7, with 7 bases that match TRBD2. This CDR3 contains 13 residues. In germline, CDR1 is SGHRS, CDR2 YFSETQ. With 0 bases clipped from V and 6 bases from J, the junction kept 3 bases outside the gene matches. The CDR3 DNA sequence: TGCGCCAGCAGCTTGGGGACTAGAGGCGAGCAGTACTTC. Protein sequence: CASSLGTRGEQYF.

The genes are TRBV12-3 or TRBV12-4 and TRBJ2-5; no firm D call. CDR3 length equals 14 residues. The V gene lost 2 bases and the J gene lost 5 bases, with 12 bases spanning the gap. This CDR3 is CASSLSRLRETQYF. In nucleotides, the CDR3 is TGTGCCAGCAGTTTATCGAGGTTGAGGGAGACCCAGTACTTC.

The chain has TRBV3-1 and TRBJ2-5; the D is unclear. The germline CDR1 and CDR2 sequences are LGHDT and YNNKEL (reference sequence). Trimming took off 0 bases at V and 3 bases at J, with 8 bases between the two ends. There are 14 residues in the CDR3. The CDR3 spells CASSQDVAEETQYF. The CDR3 DNA reads as TGTGCCAGCAGCCAAGATGTGGCAGAAGAGACCCAGTACTTC.

The chain joins TRBV28 to TRBJ2-7; 12 bases agree with TRBD1. Per germline, CDR1 MDHEN and CDR2 SYDVKM. This CDR3 comprises 18 residues. V shed 2 bases, J shed 1 base, and the junction held 9 bases outside the gene matches. DNA of the CDR3: TGTGCCAGCAGTTTAGGGACAGGGGGCTTTGGTGCGTCCTACGAGCAGTACTTC. This sequence encodes CASSLGTGGFGASYEQYF.

This clonotype was counted only a few times. V usage is TRBV5-1 and J usage is TRBJ2-7; the match to TRBD1 covers 7 bases. This CDR3 comprises 15 residues. The germline V gene has CDR1 SGHRS and CDR2 YFSETQ. The trim removed 2 bases at V and 2 bases at J, leaving 7 bases unmatched. The CDR3 DNA reads TGCGCCAGCAGCTTCGAAACAGGGGCCCCCTACGAGCAGTACTTC. Translating gives CASSFETGAPYEQYF.

The chain uses TRBV20-1 and TRBJ1-2; TRBD1 aligns across 8 bases. CDR1 DFQATT and CDR2 SNEGSKA come from the germline V gene (reference sequence). The CDR3 length is 15 residues. V gave up 3 bases and J gave up 5 bases; unmatched junction bases: 11. CDR3 sequence: CSASEHFGTGYGYTF. The CDR3 nucleotides are TGCAGTGCTAGTGAACATTTCGGGACAGGATATGGCTACACCTTC.

The chain has TRBV19 and TRBJ2-3; TRBD2 aligns across 7 bases. CDR1 is LNHDA, CDR2 SQIVND, per germline (reference sequence). The CDR3 runs 14 residues. The V and J ends lost 6 bases and 3 bases, in that order; junction bases with no gene match: 6. The CDR3 DNA sequence: TGTGCCAGTAGGATGGGGGGGACTACAGATACGCAGTATTTT. Amino acid sequence: CASRMGGTTDTQYF.

V gene TRBV20-1 combines with J gene TRBJ1-1; D may be TRBD1 (5 bases). The germline V gene has CDR1 DFQATT and CDR2 SNEGSKA (reference sequence). This CDR3 comprises 16 residues. V was cut by 0 bases and J by 3 bases, with 17 bases left in between. The CDR3 loop reads CSARDPRAGRDTEAFF. CDR3 nucleotides: TGCAGTGCTAGAGATCCCCGAGCAGGGAGAGACACTGAAGCTTTCTTT.

This chain links TRBV9 with TRBJ2-3, with 8 nucleotides matching TRBD1. This CDR3 has 18 amino acids. Germline values: CDR1 SGDLS, CDR2 YYNGEE. V lost 0 bases, J lost 6 bases, and 15 bases stayed unmatched. The CDR3 loop is CASSVGLRDRGPNDTQYF. In DNA form, the CDR3 reads TGTGCCAGCAGCGTAGGTCTCCGAGACAGGGGTCCGAATGATACGCAGTATTTT.

About this clonotype: A clone one base away is much larger, so this may be a read error. V usage is TRBV7-9 and J usage is TRBJ2-7, with 7 bases identical to TRBD2. Germline V gene data show CDR1 as SEHNR and CDR2 as FQNEAQ (reference sequence). The CDR3 loop spans 14 amino acids. After removal of 1 base from V and 5 bases from J, the junction contained 5 bases not matched to a gene. The CDR3 region has the DNA TGTGCCAGCAGCTTAGGTGGGAGGGCCCACGAGCAGTACTTC. It is translated as CASSLGGRAHEQYF.

This clonotype has a count of ten or more. An end of the junction differs from the germline gene, which may be a read error. The chain combines TRBV5-1 with TRBJ1-1; TRBD1 is a possible D gene (6 bases). The CDR3 spans 11 residues. Germline V gene lookup returns CDR1 SGHRS and CDR2 YFSETQ. CDR3 sequence reads: CASSLGGEAFF. As DNA, the CDR3 is TGTGCCAGCAGCTTAGGGGGGGAAGCTTTCTTT. The variable domain in full, with the rest retrieved from reference TRBV5-1 and TRBJ1-1, is KAGVTQTPRYLIKTRGQQVTLSCSPISGHRSVSWYQQTPGQGLQFLFEYFSETQRNKGNFPGRFSGRQFSNSRSEMNVSTLELGDSALYLCASSLGGEAFFGQGTRLTVV.

This clonotype was seen more than once but under ten times. The V gene is TRBV9, the J gene TRBJ1-2, with D perhaps matching TRBD1 (6 bases). With 2 bases removed from V and 4 bases from J, the gap between germline ends came to 15 bases. The CDR3 covers 15 residues. Germline CDR1 reads SGDLS; CDR2 reads YYNGEE. As DNA, the CDR3 is TGTGCCAGCAGCGTCAATGCACAGGGAAGCTATGGCTACACCTTC. Protein: CASSVNAQGSYGYTF.

This clonotype was detected only a few times. The chain is built from TRBV11-3 and TRBJ1-1; no firm D call. V lost 1 base and J lost 4, with 10 bases in between. Germline V gene data show CDR1 as SGHNT and CDR2 as YENEEA. The CDR3 sequence is 14 residues long. The DNA of the CDR3 is TGTGCCAGCAGCTTAGGGCTGGGTAGCACTGAAGCTTTCTTT. It is translated as CASSLGLGSTEAFF. Variable domain in full (rest from reference TRBV11-3 and TRBJ1-1): EAGVVQSPRYKIIEKKQPVAFWCNPISGHNTLYWYLQNLGQGPELLIRYENEEAVDDSQLPKDRFSAERLKGVDSTLKIQPAELGDSAVYLCASSLGLGSTEAFFGQGTRLTVV.

This clonotype came up once. The chain links TRBV12-3 or TRBV12-4 to TRBJ1-4; 8 nucleotides line up with TRBD1. The CDR3 is 17 residues long. V dropped 5 bases and J dropped 8; count of bases not matched to a gene: 16. Here the CDR3 DNA reads TGTGCCAGCAGTCCCAGCCCCGGACAGGGCGGGGAGGAAAAACTGTTTTTT. It codes for CASSPSPGQGGEEKLFF.

The chain combines TRBV5-6 with TRBJ2-1; D uncertain. The CDR3 has 11 residues. The V gene lost 0 bases and the J gene lost 10 bases, with 5 bases spanning the gap. Looked up from germline, CDR1 is SGHDT and CDR2 is YYEEEE. CDR3 region: CASSLAREQFF. CDR3 nucleotides: TGTGCCAGCAGCTTGGCCAGGGAGCAGTTCTTC. Drawing the rest from reference TRBV5-6 and TRBJ2-1, the complete variable domain is DAGVTQSPTHLIKTRGQQVTLRCSPKSGHDTVSWYQQALGQGPQFIFQYYEEEERQRGNFPDRFSGHQFPNYSSELNVNALLLGDSALYLCASSLAREQFFGPGTRLTVL.